The entry below gives a single T cell receptor beta chain sequence along with its context. Its antigen remains unknown. This entry comes from a study of cytomegalovirus exposure and HLA in healthy donors. Study-level points and caveats: As confirmed in vitro, three CMV-associated chains were specific for CMV antigens.

The germline CDR1 and CDR2 sequences are MDHEN and SYDVKM. The CDR3 runs to 15 residues. The ends lost 1 base at V and 4 bases at J; junction bases unmatched: 6. Assay used: immunoSEQ multiplex PCR; TCRdb lists only in-frame clones, some missing. The table has 45,000 to 60,000 clones, approximately 93% seen once; the top ten hold roughly 5.2%. The chain uses TRBV28 and TRBJ1-2; TRBD1 aligns across 7 bases. The sample comprised PBMCs. The sequence was obtained from a woman between 18 and 29 years old in good health and CMV-seronegative. In nucleotides, the CDR3 is TGTGCCAGCAGTTTATCGAGGGGGCTGGGCTATGGCTACACCTTC. This codes for CASSLSRGLGYGYTF.